Listed below are T cell receptor beta chains from one sample, sequenced in a study of cytomegalovirus exposure and HLA in healthy donors. Sequencing was performed with immunoSEQ multiplex PCR; in TCRdb, only in-frame clones are kept and a portion is missing. The sample shows some 71,000 clones, about 94% of them seen only once. Sample: PBMCs. The receptors were gathered from a woman younger than 35 in good health and CMV-seronegative. Each CDR3 is given with its conserved first and last residue. D genes are given only for firm matches. Clone size is given for some rows only: seen once, a few or many times, or a class if the clone is expanded.

TRBV6-1,.,.,TRBJ2-5,TGTGCCAGCAGTGGCACTAGAACGGTAGAGACCCAGTACTTC,CASSGTRTVETQYF
TRBV10-2,.,.,TRBJ1-5,TGCGCCAGCAGCCGTGGCCGCAATCAGCCCCAGCATTTT,CASSRGRNQPQHF
TRBV7-3,.,.,TRBJ2-7,TGTGCCAGCAGCTTGAAGACAGGAGGCGAGCAGTACTTC,CASSLKTGGEQYF
TRBV4-1,.,.,TRBJ1-4,TGCGCCAGCAGCCAAGGCAGGGGTTCAACTAATGAAAAACTGTTTTTT,CASSQGRGSTNEKLFF
TRBV7-3,.,.,TRBJ1-1,TGTGCCAGCAGCCACGGGGGTGGGAACACTGAAGCTTTCTTT,CASSHGGGNTEAFF
TRBV28,.,.,TRBJ1-5,TGTGCCAGCAGTGTAAGCAATCAGCCCCAGCATTTT,CASSVSNQPQHF
TRBV4-1,.,TRBD2,TRBJ2-5,TGCGCCAGCAGCCAAGAAATAACAGGCGGGAGCGGGGGTTCACGGTTGGCCCAGTACTTC,CASSQEITGGSGGSRLAQYF
TRBV7-8,.,.,TRBJ2-7,TGTGCCAGCAGCTCCACAAAAGGGGTATATTACGAGCAGTACTTC,CASSSTKGVYYEQYF
TRBV27,.,TRBD2,TRBJ2-3,TGTGCCAGCAGCCCCGGGACTAGCGGGGGAGGCACAGATACGCAGTATTTT,CASSPGTSGGGTDTQYF
TRBV7-8,once,TRBD2,TRBJ2-3,TGTGCCAGCAGCTTAGGTGCTGGGGTTAGCGGGCCAGATACGCAGTATTTT,CASSLGAGVSGPDTQYF
TRBV2,.,TRBD1,TRBJ2-5,TGTGCCAGCGAGGGACAGGGTCCTAAGGAGGAGACCCAGTACTTC,CASEGQGPKEETQYF
TRBV6-6,.,TRBD1,TRBJ1-3,TGTGCCAGCAGTTACCTACGGACAGGGGAAAACACCATATATTTT,CASSYLRTGENTIYF
TRBV5-6,.,TRBD1,TRBJ2-5,TGTGCCAGCAGCCCCGTTGGGACAGGGGCCAACCAAGAGACCCAGTACTTC,CASSPVGTGANQETQYF
TRBV7-3,.,TRBD1,TRBJ1-1,TGTGCCAGCAGCTTGGGGACAGGGGAAGCTTTCTTT,CASSLGTGEAFF
TRBV7-6,.,TRBD2,TRBJ2-2,TGTGCCAGCAGCCTCCCGGGGGGAGGCGGGGAGCTGTTTTTT,CASSLPGGGGELFF
TRBV20-1,once,.,TRBJ1-2,TGCAGTGCTAGTGATCGGGGCTACACCTTC,CSASDRGYTF